This TCR beta chain derives from a study of blood T cell repertoires in COVID-19. Libraries were prepared by immunoSEQ multiplex PCR; TCRdb keeps only in-frame clonotypes and omits some of them. Among under 500,000 clones, 80% to 90% were seen once, and the ten largest hold approximately 1.2%. The CDR3 runs 16 residues. Germline V CDR1 and CDR2: LGHNA, YNFKEQ. With 0 bases removed from V and 5 bases from J, the gap between germline ends came to 16 bases. This clonotype originated in a young man who had recovered from COVID-19. Sequencing was carried out using PBMCs or T cells enriched from blood (not recorded which). The rearrangement links TRBV4-2 to TRBJ2-5; possible D gene TRBD2, 5 bases. CDR3 protein: CASSQDLLMGVETQYF. The DNA of the CDR3 is TGTGCCAGCAGCCAAGATTTGTTAATGGGAGTTGAGACCCAGTACTTC.